Listed here are 15 T cell receptor beta chains from one sample, sequenced in a study of early T cells in non-severe SARS-CoV-2 infection. One entry per CDR3 protein results from TCRdb running MiXCR on the 5' RACE reads. The data contain 60,000 to 65,000 distinct CDR3 sequences, 12% of them singletons. Sequencing used whole blood. These receptors were collected from an adult who was a healthcare worker with PCR-confirmed SARS-CoV-2 infection or an uninfected control (not recorded which).

This clonotype was observed a few times. This chain uses TRBV29-1 with TRBJ2-2, with D unresolved. Germline lookup yields CDR1 SQVTM and CDR2 ANQGSEA. The germline V and J ends were trimmed by 3 bases and 3 bases, with 5 bases remaining between them. This CDR3 region has 12 residues. Here the CDR3 reads CSVEMDTGELFF. The CDR3 coding sequence is TGCAGCGTTGAGATGGACACCGGGGAGCTGTTTTTT.

The rearrangement links TRBV5-8 to TRBJ2-1, with TRBD1 as a possible D gene (6 bases). The CDR3 is 12 residues long. Trimming pared 4 bases from V and 6 bases from J, leaving 8 bases between. Germline V gene lookup returns CDR1 SGHTS and CDR2 YDEGEE. The CDR3, as DNA: TGTGCCAGCAGCCGACAGGTCAATGAGCAGTTCTTC. This translates into CASSRQVNEQFF.

This chain links TRBV12-3 or TRBV12-4 with TRBJ1-1; D possibly corresponds to TRBD1 (6 bases). With 7 bases removed from V and 7 bases from J, the gap between germline ends came to 19 bases. The CDR3 is 14 residues long. CDR3 DNA sequence: TGTGCCAGCACCCAATCGTGGGGGGCACTTGAAGCTTTCTTT. Translated: CASTQSWGALEAFF.

V is TRBV29-1 and J is TRBJ2-2; 10 nucleotides line up with TRBD1. CDR3 length: 13 residues. V dropped 5 bases and J dropped 5; count of bases not matched to a gene: 2. CDR1 is SQVTM, CDR2 ANQGSEA, per germline. The CDR3 region has the DNA TGCAGCGTTCGGACAGGGGGTACCGGGGAGCTGTTTTTT. Translated: CSVRTGGTGELFF.

This clonotype was found a few times. The chain employs TRBV6-6 and TRBJ1-3; tentative D call: TRBD1 (6 bases). V was clipped by 2 bases and J by 6 bases, with 11 bases between them. This CDR3 is 14 amino acids long. Germline V gene data show CDR1 as MNHNY and CDR2 as SVGAGI (reference sequence). The CDR3 region has the DNA TGTGCCAGCAGTTACGAGCAGGGGCCAAACACCATATATTTT. It yields the protein CASSYEQGPNTIYF.

This clonotype was observed a few times. The chain employs TRBV30 and TRBJ1-3; 7 bases fit TRBD1. V shed 2 bases and J 3 bases; nucleotides not matched to a gene: 4. Germline assignment: CDR1 GTSNPN and CDR2 SVGIG (reference sequence). There are 14 residues in the CDR3. CDR3 in amino acids: CAWSWTGLGNTIYF. CDR3 nucleotides: TGTGCCTGGAGTTGGACAGGACTTGGAAACACCATATATTTT.

Regarding this clonotype: A much more abundant neighbour one base away suggests this may be a read error. The chain has TRBV18 and TRBJ2-3, with D hard to call. Germline CDR1 is KGHSH and CDR2 is LQKENI. Deletions cut 2 bases from V and 6 bases from J, with 15 bases between. The CDR3 covers 15 residues. The CDR3 loop is CASSPVATPTDTQYF. CDR3 sequence (DNA): TGTGCCAGCTCACCAGTGGCTACCCCGACGGATACGCAGTATTTT.

The chain carries TRBV29-1 and TRBJ1-3; D call uncertain. The germline V gene encodes CDR1 SQVTM and CDR2 ANQGSEA. CDR3 size: 12 residues. Trimming removed 2 bases at V and 0 bases at J, with 2 bases between. The CDR3 reads CSVESSGNTIYF. CDR3 coding DNA: TGCAGCGTTGAAAGCTCTGGAAACACCATATATTTT.

This clonotype was counted many times. V gene TRBV7-9 combines with J gene TRBJ1-2; 9 nucleotides line up with TRBD1. V lost 4 bases, J lost 7 bases, and 10 bases stayed unmatched. The CDR3 consists of 15 residues. Germline CDR1 SEHNR, CDR2 FQNEAQ (reference sequence). As DNA, the CDR3 is TGTGCCAGCAGCTCAACCCCGGACAGGGGTGGTGGCTACACCTTC. This sequence encodes CASSSTPDRGGGYTF.

The V gene is TRBV6-1, the J gene TRBJ1-6, with D maybe TRBD1 (5 bases). Germline assignment: CDR1 MNHNS and CDR2 SASEGT. Trimming pared 5 bases from V and 1 base from J, leaving 12 bases between. The CDR3 extends over 16 amino acids. The CDR3 DNA reads as TGTGCCAGCAGTCAGGGAGTTGCATCCTATAATTCACCCCTCCACTTT. Translated, it gives CASSQGVASYNSPLHF.

This chain joins TRBV11-2 and TRBJ2-7; 7 bases match TRBD1. The CDR3 is made up of 17 amino acids. V dropped 5 bases and J dropped 6; count of bases not matched to a gene: 19. The germline CDR1 and CDR2 sequences are SGHAT and FQNNGV. This CDR3 reads CASSPPTRSTRGREQYF. In DNA, the CDR3 is TGTGCCAGCAGCCCCCCGACCCGGTCTACAAGGGGGCGCGAGCAGTACTTC.

The table lists this clonotype with many counts. The chain uses TRBV2 and TRBJ2-2; TRBD2 matches at 12 bases. V lost 8 bases, J lost 2 bases, and 3 bases stayed unmatched. Germline assignment: CDR1 SNHLY and CDR2 FYNNEI. This CDR3 region has 15 residues. CDR3 loop: CASRGLAGNTGELFF. DNA for the CDR3: TGTGCCAGCCGGGGACTAGCGGGTAACACCGGGGAGCTGTTTTTT.

At least ten counts were recorded for this clonotype. The J gene is TRBJ1-2, the V gene TRBV4-1; 12 positions match TRBD1. The V gene's germline CDR1 is MGHRA and CDR2 YSYEKL. The CDR3 covers 15 residues. V was clipped by 4 bases and J by 4 bases; unmatched bases: 4. The CDR3 is CASSLGQGASYGYTF. The CDR3 DNA reads as TGCGCCAGCAGCCTGGGACAGGGGGCTAGCTATGGCTACACCTTC.

The rearrangement joins TRBV5-4 to TRBJ1-1; possible D gene TRBD1, 5 bases. V shed 4 bases and J shed 1 base, with 14 bases lying between them. Germline V gene lookup returns CDR1 SGHNT and CDR2 YYREEE (reference sequence). This CDR3 contains 15 residues. The CDR3, as DNA: TGTGCCAGCAGCCGTGATCTGGGGACGAACACTGAAGCTTTCTTT. Translation: CASSRDLGTNTEAFF.

The chain uses TRBV29-1 and TRBJ2-3; no definite D call. This CDR3 spans 13 amino acids. V was trimmed by 7 bases and J by 4 bases, leaving 15 bases between them. The V gene's germline CDR1 is SQVTM and CDR2 ANQGSEA. The CDR3 sequence: CSAGLRLADTQYF. The CDR3 coding sequence is TGCAGCGCTGGTCTGAGGCTTGCAGATACGCAGTATTTT.